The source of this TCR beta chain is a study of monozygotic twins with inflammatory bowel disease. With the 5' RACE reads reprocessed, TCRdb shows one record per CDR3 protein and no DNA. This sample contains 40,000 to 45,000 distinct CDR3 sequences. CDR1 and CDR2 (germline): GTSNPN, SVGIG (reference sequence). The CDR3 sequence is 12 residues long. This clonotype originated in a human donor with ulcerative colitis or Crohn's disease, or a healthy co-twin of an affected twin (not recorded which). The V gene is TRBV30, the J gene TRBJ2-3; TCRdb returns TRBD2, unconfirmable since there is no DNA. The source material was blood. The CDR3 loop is CASSGGTDTQYF.